This T cell receptor (beta chain) was observed in a study of blood T cell repertoires in COVID-19. As for the study in general: Acute and convalescent COVID-19 samples came from the United States, Italy and Spain. In each case, the material was cDNA or gDNA derived from T cells, B-cell-depleted T cells, or PBMCs.

Trimming pared 6 bases from V and 0 bases from J, leaving 12 bases between. The CDR3 is made up of 15 amino acids. CDR1 is KGHSH, CDR2 LQKENI, per germline. Per the study methods: Amplification of reference gene primers provided the estimated nucleated cell counts. Here immunoSEQ multiplex PCR was the method, and the copy in TCRdb shows in-frame clones only, minus some. D and trimming come from the DNA, and the V and J calls and clone size come from that table. Of roughly 700,000 clones in the sample, over 80% were seen once. The J gene is TRBJ1-5, the V gene TRBV18; a possible D gene is TRBD1 (6 bases). The specimen sequenced was peripheral blood. The receptor comes from a woman aged 18-29 years with acute or convalescent COVID-19. The CDR3 nucleotides are TGTGCCAGCTCGAGCAGGGGATATAGCAATCAGCCCCAGCATTTT. Its translation: CASSSRGYSNQPQHF.